These T cell receptor beta chains were read from a single sample in a study of blood T cell repertoires in COVID-19. Clones were sequenced by immunoSEQ multiplex PCR, and TCRdb holds only the in-frame ones, with some missing. This table holds some 97,000 clones, 90% to 95% found once. The sample was peripheral blood. The receptors derive from a man aged 60 to 69 with acute or convalescent COVID-19. Each CDR3 is given with its conserved first and last residue. A D gene is named only where the DNA matches it firmly. Clone sizes are given selectively: once, few, many, or a class where the clone is expanded.

clone_size	d_call	v_call	j_call	cdr3_nt	cdr3_aa
-	-	TRBV29-1	TRBJ1-1	TGCAGCGTTGCAGCCGGTATGGGGGGGAACACTGAAGCTTTCTTT	CSVAAGMGGNTEAFF
-	TRBD1	TRBV3-1/TRBV3-2	TRBJ2-5	TGTGCCAGCAGCCAAGTTTGGAAGGGGGGAAGGACAGGGAGTCAAGAGACCCAGTACTTC	CASSQVWKGGRTGSQETQYF
-	TRBD1	TRBV6-5	TRBJ1-2	TGTGCCAGCAGTTTCGGGACAGGGGTTAACTATGGCTACACCTTC	CASSFGTGVNYGYTF
once	TRBD1	TRBV19	TRBJ1-1	TGTGCCAGTAGAAATAGGGACAGGGACACTGAAGCTTTCTTT	CASRNRDRDTEAFF
-	TRBD1	TRBV6-2/TRBV6-3	TRBJ1-1	TGTGCCAGCAGTTCCCCGGGACAGCCGAACACTGAAGCTTTCTTT	CASSSPGQPNTEAFF
-	-	TRBV18	TRBJ2-2	TGTGCCAGCTCACCAGCCACCGGGACTGCTACGAACACCGGGGAGCTGTTTTTT	CASSPATGTATNTGELFF
-	-	TRBV6-5	TRBJ2-5	TGTGCCAGCGATGGGGGGGCAGACCAGTACTTC	CASDGGADQYF
-	TRBD2	TRBV18	TRBJ2-1	TGTGCCAGCTCACCAGTCGGCGGGAGCACCCCCTACAATGAGCAGTTCTTC	CASSPVGGSTPYNEQFF
-	TRBD1	TRBV2	TRBJ1-3	TGTGCCAGCAGTCTTACAGGGGGCGCAGACACCATATATTTT	CASSLTGGADTIYF
-	-	TRBV10-2	TRBJ2-5	TGCGCCAGCAGTGAAGGACTCTCCCAGTACTTC	CASSEGLSQYF